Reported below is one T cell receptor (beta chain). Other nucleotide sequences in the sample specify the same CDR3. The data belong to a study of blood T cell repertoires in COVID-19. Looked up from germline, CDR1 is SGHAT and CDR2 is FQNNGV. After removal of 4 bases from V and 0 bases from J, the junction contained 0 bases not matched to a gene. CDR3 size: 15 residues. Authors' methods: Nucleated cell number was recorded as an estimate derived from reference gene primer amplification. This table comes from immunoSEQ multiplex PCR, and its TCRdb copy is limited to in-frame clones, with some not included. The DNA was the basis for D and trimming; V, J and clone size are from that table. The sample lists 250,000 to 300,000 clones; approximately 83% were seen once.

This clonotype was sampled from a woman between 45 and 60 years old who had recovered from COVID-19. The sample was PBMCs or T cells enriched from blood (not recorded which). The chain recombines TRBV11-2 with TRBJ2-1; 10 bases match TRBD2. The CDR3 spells CASSSSGSSYNEQFF. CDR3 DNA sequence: TGTGCCAGCAGCTCTAGCGGGAGCTCCTACAATGAGCAGTTCTTC.